The TCR beta chain under discussion was sequenced for a study of T cell responses to AZD1222 COVID-19 vaccine. The V gene lost 0 bases and the J gene lost 3 bases, with 18 bases spanning the gap. The germline V gene has CDR1 LGHNA and CDR2 YSLEER. The CDR3 covers 17 residues. Concerning this clone itself: Its antigen is unidentified.

Pooling of second doses given at about 4 or about 12 weeks was done. General study results and limits: Sampling that yielded the repertoires occurred only after the peak T cell response. Spike-specific TCR breadth and depth were elevated following two AZD1222 doses. Mostly white British, mostly female donors; authors suggested clonal diversity may be underestimated.

The data were produced by immunoSEQ multiplex PCR, yet TCRdb's version contains in-frame clones alone and is incomplete. The table includes fewer than 150,000 clones, approximately 94% detected once. The chain recombines TRBV4-3 with TRBJ2-7; a possible D gene is TRBD1 (5 bases). This TCR was recovered from an adult who received the AZD1222 COVID-19 vaccine. The sample here was peripheral blood, taken 28 days after the second AZD1222 dose. For the CDR3, the DNA is TGCGCCAGCAGCCAAGATCATCCAGGGCCGCTCATCTACGAGCAGTACTTC. This translates into CASSQDHPGPLIYEQYF.